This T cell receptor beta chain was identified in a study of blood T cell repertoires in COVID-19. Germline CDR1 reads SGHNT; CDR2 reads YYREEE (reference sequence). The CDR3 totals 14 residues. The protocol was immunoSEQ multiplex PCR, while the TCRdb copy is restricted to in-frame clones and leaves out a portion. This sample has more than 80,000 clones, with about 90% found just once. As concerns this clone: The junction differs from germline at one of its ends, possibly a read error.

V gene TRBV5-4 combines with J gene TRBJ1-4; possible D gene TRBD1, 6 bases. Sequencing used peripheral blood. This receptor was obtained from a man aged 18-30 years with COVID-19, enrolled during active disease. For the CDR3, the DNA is TGTGCCAGCAGTTCTGGGGGGGCAAATGAAAAACTGCTTTTT. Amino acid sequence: CASSSGGANEKLLF.